Reported below is one T cell receptor beta chain. The protocol was immunoSEQ multiplex PCR, while the TCRdb copy is restricted to in-frame clones and leaves out a portion. The repertoire has under 200,000 clones, around 80% of them found once; the top ten carry 6.5%. The entry originates in a study of blood T cell repertoires in COVID-19. About the research overall: The United States, Italy and Spain were the sources of the acute and convalescent COVID-19 samples. From T cells, B-cell-depleted T cells, or PBMCs came the material, which was cDNA or gDNA.

This CDR3 comprises 13 residues. Per germline, CDR1 SGHNT and CDR2 YYREEE (reference sequence). V dropped 2 bases and J dropped 4 bases, with 8 bases sitting between them. The chain is built from TRBV5-4 and TRBJ2-3; no definite D call. This TCR derives from a man aged 70 or older with active or convalescent COVID-19. What was sequenced was peripheral blood. The CDR3 coding sequence is TGTGCCAGCAGCTTTACATTTTCAGATACGCAGTATTTT. This sequence encodes CASSFTFSDTQYF.